This entry lists 13 T cell receptor beta chains sequenced from one sample in a study of cytomegalovirus exposure and HLA in healthy donors. 13 Jbeta primers and 60 Vbeta primers were used for the PCR. The assay was immunoSEQ multiplex PCR, and TCRdb's table has in-frame clones only and misses some. The table includes around 150,000 clones, roughly three quarters detected once. Input material: PBMCs. The source is a man between 25 and 39 years old in good health and CMV-seronegative.

The chain employs TRBV7-2 and TRBJ1-1; TRBD1 agrees at 8 bases. The germline CDR1 and CDR2 sequences are SGHTA and FQGNSA. V was pared by 3 bases and J by 5 bases, with 8 bases of the junction left unmatched. The CDR3 sequence is 15 residues long. The CDR3 protein is CASSFSTGAGTEAFF. As DNA, the CDR3 is TGTGCCAGCAGCTTCTCGACAGGGGCCGGGACTGAAGCTTTCTTT.

The chain is built from TRBV9 and TRBJ2-7; D gene unclear. The CDR3 length is 13 residues. Germline values: CDR1 SGDLS, CDR2 YYNGEE. Trimming stripped 4 bases from V and 0 bases from J, with 8 bases between. The CDR3 reads CASSTESSYEQYF. CDR3 coding DNA: TGTGCCAGCAGCACAGAAAGCTCCTACGAGCAGTACTTC.

The chain is built from TRBV28 and TRBJ1-2; 8 nucleotides line up with TRBD1. The CDR3 sequence is 16 residues long. From germline, CDR1 is MDHEN and CDR2 SYDVKM. Germline trimming cut 1 base from V and 2 bases from J; bases unmatched to any gene: 6. CDR3 region: CASSLSAGGGNYGYTF. The DNA for the CDR3 is TGTGCCAGCAGTTTATCGGCAGGGGGCGGCAACTATGGCTACACCTTC.

J is TRBJ2-7 and V is TRBV5-1; 9 bases are shared with TRBD1. The trim removed 2 bases at V and 5 bases at J, leaving 5 bases unmatched. The CDR3 is made up of 14 amino acids. Per the germline V gene, CDR1 is SGHRS and CDR2 is YFSETQ. CDR3 protein: CASSLPGQGDEQYF. As DNA, the CDR3 is TGCGCCAGCAGCTTACCGGGACAGGGAGACGAGCAGTACTTC. The full variable domain, rest sourced from reference TRBV5-1 and TRBJ2-7, is KAGVTQTPRYLIKTRGQQVTLSCSPISGHRSVSWYQQTPGQGLQFLFEYFSETQRNKGNFPGRFSGRQFSNSRSEMNVSTLELGDSALYLCASSLPGQGDEQYFGPGTRLTVT.

This rearrangement joins TRBV4-3 to TRBJ2-1; 11 bases agree with TRBD2. The length of the CDR3 is 21 residues. Trimming took 1 base from V and 8 from J; bases not matched to a gene: 22. Germline V gives CDR1 LGHNA, CDR2 YSLEER. The CDR3 nucleotides read TGCGCCAGCAGCCAAGTTGGGTCGGGACTAGCGGCCCACGCTCCGGGGCATGAGCAGTTCTTC. Amino acid sequence: CASSQVGSGLAAHAPGHEQFF.

The gene calls are TRBV6-5 and TRBJ2-7, with a weak D call TRBD2 (6 bases). Per the germline V gene, CDR1 is MNHEY and CDR2 is SVGAGI. Trimming stripped 8 bases from V and 0 bases from J, with 8 bases between. The CDR3 has 12 residues. Written as DNA, the CDR3 is TGTGCCAGCGGAGGGGACTCCTACGAGCAGTACTTC. Its protein product is CASGGDSYEQYF.

The chain carries TRBV19 and TRBJ1-1; a possible D gene is TRBD1 (6 bases). Germline CDR1 reads LNHDA; CDR2 reads SQIVND (reference sequence). This CDR3 is built from 14 residues. With 7 bases removed from V and 1 base from J, the gap between germline ends came to 13 bases. CDR3 residues: CASISRTANTEAFF. CDR3 nucleotides: TGTGCCAGTATTTCCCGGACAGCGAACACTGAAGCTTTCTTT.

The chain links TRBV15 to TRBJ1-5, with TRBD1 identical over 8 bases. The length of the CDR3 is 17 residues. V lost 0 bases, J lost 5 bases, and 9 bases stayed unmatched. Looked up from germline, CDR1 is LNHNV and CDR2 is YYDKDF (reference sequence). The CDR3 loop reads CATSRDPPGQGDQPQHF. CDR3 nucleotides: TGTGCCACCAGCAGAGATCCCCCCGGACAGGGCGATCAGCCCCAGCATTTT.

This clone was detected many times. The gene calls are TRBV5-1 and TRBJ2-3; tentatively, D is TRBD2 (5 bases). The germline V gene has CDR1 SGHRS and CDR2 YFSETQ. The CDR3 length is 14 residues. Trimming removed 1 base at V and 5 bases at J, with 11 bases between. CDR3 region: CASSLSGLVDTQYF. In nucleotides, the CDR3 is TGCGCCAGCAGCTTGTCCGGACTCGTAGATACGCAGTATTTT.

The J gene is TRBJ2-1, the V gene TRBV27; tentatively, D is TRBD2 (5 bases). The CDR3 is 14 amino acids. Between the trimmed V and J ends, which lost 8 bases and 7 bases, there was a span of 18 bases. The germline V gene has CDR1 MNHEY and CDR2 SMNVEV (reference sequence). The CDR3 DNA is TGTGCCAGCGAGTCGACGGGGTTATGGAATGAGCAGTTCTTC. Encoded protein: CASESTGLWNEQFF.

The chain carries TRBV6-6 and TRBJ2-7; 8 bases map to TRBD1. From germline, CDR1 is MNHNY and CDR2 SVGAGI (reference sequence). J was trimmed by 6 bases and V by 10 bases; bases with no gene match: 11. The CDR3 is 13 amino acids. CDR3 nucleotide sequence: TGTGCCACCCAGGACAGGGATCATCGCGAGCAGTACTTC. It specifies CATQDRDHREQYF.

The rearrangement uses TRBV28 and TRBJ2-7; 7 nucleotides line up with TRBD1. The length of the CDR3 is 16 residues. CDR1 and CDR2 from the germline V gene are MDHEN and SYDVKM. Trimming removed 6 bases from V and 4 bases from J; junction bases left unmatched: 15. CDR3 protein: CASSTNRATGLYEQYF. The CDR3 DNA reads as TGTGCCAGCAGCACTAACCGGGCGACAGGGTTGTACGAGCAGTACTTC. The variable domain in full, completed from reference TRBV28 and TRBJ2-7, reads DVKVTQSSRYLVKRTGEKVFLECVQDMDHENMFWYRQDPGLGLRLIYFSYDVKMKEKGDIPEGYSVSREKKERFSLILESASTNQTSMYLCASSTNRATGLYEQYFGPGTRLTVT.

This rearrangement joins TRBV7-2 to TRBJ2-3, with 10 bases that match TRBD2. Germline V gene data show CDR1 as SGHTA and CDR2 as FQGNSA. V dropped 0 bases and J dropped 3; count of bases not matched to a gene: 12. CDR3 length: 19 residues. The CDR3: CASSLARRASGRSTDTQYF. The CDR3 DNA sequence: TGTGCCAGCAGCTTAGCTCGCCGGGCTAGCGGGAGAAGTACAGATACGCAGTATTTT. Supplemented by reference TRBV7-2 and TRBJ2-3, the full variable domain reads GAGVSQSPSNKVTEKGKDVELRCDPISGHTALYWYRQSLGQGLEFLIYFQGNSAPDKSGLPSDRFSAERTGGSVSTLTIQRTQQEDSAVYLCASSLARRASGRSTDTQYFGPGTRLTVL.